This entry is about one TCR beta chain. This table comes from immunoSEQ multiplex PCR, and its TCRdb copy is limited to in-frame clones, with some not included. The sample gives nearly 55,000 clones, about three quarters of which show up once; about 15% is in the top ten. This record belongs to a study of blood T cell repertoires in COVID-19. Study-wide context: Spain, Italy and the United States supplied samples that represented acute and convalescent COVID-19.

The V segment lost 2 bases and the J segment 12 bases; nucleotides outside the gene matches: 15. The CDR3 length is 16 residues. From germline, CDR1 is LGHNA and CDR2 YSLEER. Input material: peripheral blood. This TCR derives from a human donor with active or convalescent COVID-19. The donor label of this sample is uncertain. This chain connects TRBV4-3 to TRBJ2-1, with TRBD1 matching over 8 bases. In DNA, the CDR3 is TGCGCCAGCAGCCAAACCCCGCAGGGGGCAGGGGATTGGCAGTTCTTC. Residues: CASSQTPQGAGDWQFF.